This T cell receptor beta chain stems from a study of T-cell reconstitution after alpha-beta-depleted transplantation in children. The TCRbeta library incorporated unique molecular identifiers. From the PCR reads, TCRdb called clonotypes with MiXCR, one entry per CDR3 protein. This sample yields 500,000 or so distinct CDR3 sequences, of which over 25% are seen a single time; approximately 2.3% belongs to the top ten. This clonotype was seen a handful of times. Trimming took off 4 bases at V and 11 bases at J, with 8 bases between the two ends. Germline values: CDR1 SEHNR, CDR2 FQNEAQ (reference sequence). The CDR3 is 10 residues long.

The sample consisted of PBMCs from the stem cell graft donor, taken from the stem cell graft. The chain has TRBV7-9 and TRBJ1-1; the D gene is possibly TRBD1 (6 bases). This clonotype was obtained from a human donor who donated a stem cell graft to a child with aplastic anemia. The CDR3 DNA reads as TGTGCCAGCAGCTCTCAGGGGGCTTTCTTT. Amino acids: CASSSQGAFF.